The present entry profiles one T cell receptor (beta chain) with its context. Its antigen is not identified. The primer mix had 60 Vbeta and 13 Jbeta primers. Some clones are missing from TCRdb's copy, which holds only in-frame ones; the method was immunoSEQ multiplex PCR. The sample spans over 45,000 clones; the ten largest clones claim approximately 2.1%. The CDR3 runs 15 residues. V lost 7 bases and J lost 7; bases outside the gene matches: 8. CDR1 is MNHNS, CDR2 SASEGT, per germline. This record comes from a study of cytomegalovirus exposure and HLA in healthy donors. Study-wide points: Association of a missense DCLRE1C variant with TCR beta V- and J-gene trimming was reported in a later analysis.

This sequence joins TRBV6-1 and TRBJ2-1, with 12 nucleotides matching TRBD2. This sequence was found in a woman aged 18-29 years in good health and CMV-seronegative. The sample comprised PBMCs. Here the CDR3 DNA reads TGTGCCAGCACCCTGACTAGCGGGAGCGGTAATGAGCAGTTCTTC. This gives the protein CASTLTSGSGNEQFF.